This T cell receptor beta chain appears in the sequencing data of a study of blood T cells in healthy people across ages. Study overall: About one barcoded beta molecule per two T cells was the capture yield of template switching.

The authors drew 8.5 to 10 milliliters of peripheral blood from each donor. This clonotype was seen more than once but under ten times. A second PCR of 7 to 11 cycles used a sample-barcoded 5' primer and a J-beta primer mix. TCRdb analysed the 5' RACE reads with MiXCR anew, one entry per CDR3 protein. Among more than 800,000 distinct CDR3 sequences listed, around 26% were seen once. The sequenced material came from blood. This TCR derives from a woman older than 75 in good health.

For the CDR3, the DNA is TGTGCCAGCAGCCCACAGGGATCTTCCTATGGCTACACCTTC. Its translation: CASSPQGSSYGYTF. J is TRBJ1-2 and V is TRBV12-3 or TRBV12-4; perhaps TRBD1 as D (6 bases). Between the trimmed V and J ends, which lost 6 bases and 4 bases, there was a span of 15 bases. The CDR3 contains 14 residues.